This T cell receptor beta chain stems from a study of tumor and adjacent non-tumor tissue in lung cancer. A modified ARM-PCR protocol with three rounds of nested PCR amplified TCRbeta. TCRdb re-derived calls from the multiplex PCR reads in MiXCR, one entry per CDR3 protein. Here the sample spans under 150,000 distinct CDR3 sequences, around 65% being singletons. The CDR3 has 12 residues. Germline-derived CDR1 and CDR2 are SGHNT and YENEEA. V shed 5 bases and J shed 2 bases, with 6 bases lying between them. This clonotype is medium-sized. This sample's RNA came from whole unsorted tissue. Input material: lung tumor tissue. V is TRBV11-3 and J is TRBJ1-2; no definite D call. The origin of this receptor is a man aged 60 to 75 with small cell lung cancer. The CDR3 region is CASSGVNYGYTF. As DNA, the CDR3 is TGTGCCAGCAGCGGGGTGAACTATGGCTACACCTTC.